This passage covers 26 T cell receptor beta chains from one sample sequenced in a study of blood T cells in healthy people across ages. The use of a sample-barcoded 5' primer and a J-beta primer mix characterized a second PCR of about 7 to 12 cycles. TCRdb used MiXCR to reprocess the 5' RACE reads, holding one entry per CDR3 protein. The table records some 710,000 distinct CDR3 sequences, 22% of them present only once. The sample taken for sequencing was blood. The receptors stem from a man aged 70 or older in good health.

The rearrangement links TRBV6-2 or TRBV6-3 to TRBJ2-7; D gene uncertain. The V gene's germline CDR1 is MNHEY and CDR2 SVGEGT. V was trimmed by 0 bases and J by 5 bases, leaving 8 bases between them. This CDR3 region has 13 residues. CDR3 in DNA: TGTGCCAGCAGTTACTCGTACATGGACGAGCAGTACTTC. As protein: CASSYSYMDEQYF.

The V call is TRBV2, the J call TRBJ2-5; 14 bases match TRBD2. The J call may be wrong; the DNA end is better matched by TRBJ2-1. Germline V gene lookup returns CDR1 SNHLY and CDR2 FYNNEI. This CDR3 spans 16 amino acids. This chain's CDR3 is CASSEGTSGGRTEQFF. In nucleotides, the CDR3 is TGTGCCAGCAGTGAAGGGACTAGCGGGGGGCGGACTGAGCAGTTCTTC.

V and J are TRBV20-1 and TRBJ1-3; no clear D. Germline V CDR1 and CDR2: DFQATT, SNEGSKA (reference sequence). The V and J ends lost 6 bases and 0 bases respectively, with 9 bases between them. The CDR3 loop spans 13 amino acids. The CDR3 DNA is TGCAGTGCCCCGCGGGACTCTGGAAACACCATATATTTT. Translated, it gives CSAPRDSGNTIYF.

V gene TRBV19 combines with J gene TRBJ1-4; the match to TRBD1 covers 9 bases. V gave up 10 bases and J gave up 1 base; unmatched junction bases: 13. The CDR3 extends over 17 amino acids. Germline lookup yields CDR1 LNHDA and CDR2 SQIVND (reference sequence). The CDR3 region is CATRGQGVTVTNEKLFF. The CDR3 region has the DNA TGTGCCACCCGGGGACAGGGCGTGACAGTAACTAATGAAAAACTGTTTTTT.

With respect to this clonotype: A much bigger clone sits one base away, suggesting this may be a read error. The CDR3 protein is CAGSQVGRGWNREQYF. DNA for the CDR3: TGTGCCGGCAGCCAAGTGGGCAGGGGGTGGAACCGCGAGCAGTACTTC. This sequence joins TRBV3-1 and TRBJ2-7; 7 nucleotides align to TRBD1. The CDR3 has 16 residues. The germline V gene has CDR1 LGHDT and CDR2 YNNKEL (reference sequence).

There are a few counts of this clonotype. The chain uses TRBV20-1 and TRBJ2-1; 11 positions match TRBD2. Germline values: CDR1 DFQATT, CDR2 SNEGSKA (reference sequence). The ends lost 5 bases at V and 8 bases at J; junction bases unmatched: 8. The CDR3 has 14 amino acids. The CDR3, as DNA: TGCAGTGCTCAAACTAGCGGGAGCAGGGATGAGCAGTTCTTC. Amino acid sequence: CSAQTSGSRDEQFF.

CDR3 sequence reads: CSVAGTSGGARTDTQYF. CDR3 nucleotide sequence: TGCAGCGTTGCCGGGACTAGCGGGGGGGCACGCACAGATACGCAGTATTTT. J is TRBJ2-3 and V is TRBV29-1; 16 bases map to TRBD2. Germline CDR1 and CDR2: SQVTM and ANQGSEA. The V and J ends lost 4 bases and 1 base, in that order; junction bases with no gene match: 5. There are 17 residues in the CDR3.

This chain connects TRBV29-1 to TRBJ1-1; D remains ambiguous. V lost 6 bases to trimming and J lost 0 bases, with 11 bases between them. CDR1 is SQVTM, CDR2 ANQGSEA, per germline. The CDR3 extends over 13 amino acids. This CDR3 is CSVAKVMNTEAFF. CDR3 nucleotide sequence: TGCAGCGTGGCGAAGGTCATGAACACTGAAGCTTTCTTT.

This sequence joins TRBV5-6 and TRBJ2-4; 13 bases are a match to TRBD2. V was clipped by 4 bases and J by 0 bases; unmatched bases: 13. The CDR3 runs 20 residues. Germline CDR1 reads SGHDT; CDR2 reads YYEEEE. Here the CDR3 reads CASSKTSGGTGWVAKNIQYF. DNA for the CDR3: TGTGCCAGCAGCAAGACTAGCGGGGGGACTGGATGGGTAGCCAAAAACATTCAGTACTTC.

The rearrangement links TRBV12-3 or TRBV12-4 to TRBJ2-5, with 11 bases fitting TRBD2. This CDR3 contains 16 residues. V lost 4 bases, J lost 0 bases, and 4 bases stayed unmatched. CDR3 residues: CASSSSSGRNQETQYF. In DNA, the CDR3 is TGTGCCAGCAGTTCGTCTAGCGGGAGGAACCAAGAGACCCAGTACTTC.

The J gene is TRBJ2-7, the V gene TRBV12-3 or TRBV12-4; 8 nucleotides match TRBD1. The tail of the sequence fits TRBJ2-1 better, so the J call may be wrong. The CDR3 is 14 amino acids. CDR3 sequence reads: CASSIGQGEEKQFF. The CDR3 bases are TGTGCCAGCAGTATCGGACAGGGCGAAGAGAAGCAGTTCTTC.

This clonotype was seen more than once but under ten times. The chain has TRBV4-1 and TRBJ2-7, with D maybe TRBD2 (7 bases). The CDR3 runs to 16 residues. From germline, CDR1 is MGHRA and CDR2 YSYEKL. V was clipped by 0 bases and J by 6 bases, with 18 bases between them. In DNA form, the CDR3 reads TGCGCCAGCAGCCAAGAAGGGGGGGGTAGGCGTATCGAGCAGTACTTC. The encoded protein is CASSQEGGGRRIEQYF.

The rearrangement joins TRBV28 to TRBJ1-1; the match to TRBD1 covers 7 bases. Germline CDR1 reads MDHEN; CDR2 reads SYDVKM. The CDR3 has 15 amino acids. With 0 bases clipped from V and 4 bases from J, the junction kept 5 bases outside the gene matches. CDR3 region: CASSLWTGPRTEAFF. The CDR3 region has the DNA TGTGCCAGCAGTTTATGGACAGGGCCCCGCACTGAAGCTTTCTTT.

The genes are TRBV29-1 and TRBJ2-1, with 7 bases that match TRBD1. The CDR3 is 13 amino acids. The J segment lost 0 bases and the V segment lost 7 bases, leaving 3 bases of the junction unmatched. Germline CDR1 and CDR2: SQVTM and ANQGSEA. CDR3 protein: CSGYRGSYNEQFF. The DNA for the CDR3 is TGCAGCGGATACAGGGGCTCCTACAATGAGCAGTTCTTC.

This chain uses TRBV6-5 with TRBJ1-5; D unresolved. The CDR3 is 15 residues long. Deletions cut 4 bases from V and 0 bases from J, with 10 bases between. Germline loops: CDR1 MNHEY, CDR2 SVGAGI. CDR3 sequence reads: CASSFGRSSNQPQHF. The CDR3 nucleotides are TGTGCCAGCAGTTTCGGACGGAGTAGCAATCAGCCCCAGCATTTT.

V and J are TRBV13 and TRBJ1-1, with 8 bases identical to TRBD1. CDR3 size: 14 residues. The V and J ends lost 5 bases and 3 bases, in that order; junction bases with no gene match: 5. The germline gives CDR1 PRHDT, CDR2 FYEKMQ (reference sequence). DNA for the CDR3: TGTGCCAGCAGCGGACAGGGAAGGTACACTGAAGCTTTCTTT. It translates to CASSGQGRYTEAFF.

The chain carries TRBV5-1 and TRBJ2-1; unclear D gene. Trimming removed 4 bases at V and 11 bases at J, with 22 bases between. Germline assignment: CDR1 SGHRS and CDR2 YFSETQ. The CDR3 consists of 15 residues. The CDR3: CASSPSFTEPPKQFF. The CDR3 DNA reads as TGCGCCAGCAGCCCATCTTTCACCGAGCCCCCTAAGCAGTTCTTC. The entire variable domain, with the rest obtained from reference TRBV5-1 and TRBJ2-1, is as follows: KAGVTQTPRYLIKTRGQQVTLSCSPISGHRSVSWYQQTPGQGLQFLFEYFSETQRNKGNFPGRFSGRQFSNSRSEMNVSTLELGDSALYLCASSPSFTEPPKQFFGPGTRLTVL.

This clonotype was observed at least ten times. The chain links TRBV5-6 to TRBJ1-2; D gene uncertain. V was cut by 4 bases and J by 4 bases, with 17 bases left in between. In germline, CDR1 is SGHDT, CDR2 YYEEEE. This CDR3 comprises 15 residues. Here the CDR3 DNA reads TGTGCCAGCAGCGGGGTGACATCTTCCGGCTATGGCTACACCTTC. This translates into CASSGVTSSGYGYTF.

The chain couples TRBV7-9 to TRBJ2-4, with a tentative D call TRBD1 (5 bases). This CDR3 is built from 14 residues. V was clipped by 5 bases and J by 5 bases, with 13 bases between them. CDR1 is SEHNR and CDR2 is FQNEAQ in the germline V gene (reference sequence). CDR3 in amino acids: CASSVPARENIQYF. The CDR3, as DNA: TGTGCCAGCAGCGTACCTGCCAGGGAAAACATTCAGTACTTC.

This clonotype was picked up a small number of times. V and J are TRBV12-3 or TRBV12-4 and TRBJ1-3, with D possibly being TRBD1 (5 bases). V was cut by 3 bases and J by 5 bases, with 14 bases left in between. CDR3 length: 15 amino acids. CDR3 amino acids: CASSFGTAHRNTIYF. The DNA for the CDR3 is TGTGCCAGCAGTTTTGGGACGGCACACAGAAACACCATATATTTT.

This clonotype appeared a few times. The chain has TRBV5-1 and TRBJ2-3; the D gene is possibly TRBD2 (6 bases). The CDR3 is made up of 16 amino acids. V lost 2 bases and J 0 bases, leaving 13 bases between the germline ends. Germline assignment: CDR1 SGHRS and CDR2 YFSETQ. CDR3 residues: CASSLPTGTSTDTQYF. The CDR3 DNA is TGCGCCAGCAGCTTACCGACTGGGACTAGCACAGATACGCAGTATTTT.

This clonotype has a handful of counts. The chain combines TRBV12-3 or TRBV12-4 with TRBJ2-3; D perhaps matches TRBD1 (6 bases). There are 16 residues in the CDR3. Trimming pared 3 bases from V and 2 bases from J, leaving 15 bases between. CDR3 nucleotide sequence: TGTGCCAGCAGTTTTCCGGGACAACTACTCACAGATACGCAGTATTTT. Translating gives CASSFPGQLLTDTQYF.

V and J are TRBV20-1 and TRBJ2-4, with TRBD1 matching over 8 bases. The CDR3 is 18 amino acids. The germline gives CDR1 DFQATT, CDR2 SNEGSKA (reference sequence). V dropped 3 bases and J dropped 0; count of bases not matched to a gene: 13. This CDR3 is CSASLGTGGFLAKNIQYF. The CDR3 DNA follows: TGCAGTGCTAGCCTGGGGACAGGAGGGTTCCTAGCCAAAAACATTCAGTACTTC.

The CDR3 region is CASSPTGTGDVQYF. CDR3 DNA: TGTGCCAGCTCACCAACCGGGACAGGGGATGTTCAGTACTTC. The V and J genes are TRBV18 and TRBJ2-4; 10 bases fit TRBD1. Per germline, CDR1 KGHSH and CDR2 LQKENI. There are 14 residues in the CDR3. With 2 bases clipped from V and 11 bases from J, the junction kept 6 bases outside the gene matches.

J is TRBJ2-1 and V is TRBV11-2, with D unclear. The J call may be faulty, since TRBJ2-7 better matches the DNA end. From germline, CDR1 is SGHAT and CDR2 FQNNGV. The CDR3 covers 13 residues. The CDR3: CASSSGPANEQYF. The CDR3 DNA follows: TGTGCCAGCAGCTCCGGACCAGCGAACGAGCAGTACTTC.

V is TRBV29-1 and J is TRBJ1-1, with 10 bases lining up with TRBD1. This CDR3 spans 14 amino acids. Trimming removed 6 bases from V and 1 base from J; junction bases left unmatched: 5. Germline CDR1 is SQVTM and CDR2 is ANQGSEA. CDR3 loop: CSVLTGGWNTEAFF. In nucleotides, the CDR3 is TGCAGCGTGCTGACAGGGGGCTGGAACACTGAAGCTTTCTTT.